This T cell receptor (beta chain) was obtained from a study of blood T cell repertoires in COVID-19. Study context: PBMCs, B-cell-depleted T cells, or T cells provided the cDNA or gDNA that made up the material.

CDR3 length: 14 residues. Germline V gene sequence: CDR1 MDHEN, CDR2 SYDVKM. With V trimmed by 3 bases and J by 5 bases, 7 bases remained unmatched. Profiled with immunoSEQ multiplex PCR; TCRdb holds only in-frame clones, not every one. The data show roughly 350,000 clones, 75% to 90% seen once. In this sample, this clone turned up a few times. This clonotype originated in a woman aged 18-29 years with acute or convalescent COVID-19. This chain joins TRBV28 and TRBJ2-7, with 7 positions matching TRBD1. Sequenced input: peripheral blood. CDR3 in DNA: TGTGCCAGCAGTTTGATGGCAGGGGGAAACGAGCAGTACTTC. Translated, it gives CASSLMAGGNEQYF.